This T cell receptor (beta chain) originates from a study of cytomegalovirus exposure and HLA in healthy donors. Findings and limits, study-wide: In an earlier analysis, most TCR beta V segments were productive about 90% or about 30% of the time. A later analysis appeared to link common viral pathogens to several of the most significant clusters. Across all donors, roughly uniform sequencing depth was an assumption of the presence/absence analyses.

13 Jbeta primers and 60 Vbeta primers were used for the PCR. Method: immunoSEQ multiplex PCR; TCRdb's copy keeps in-frame clones and lacks some. The sample comprises fewer than 200,000 clones, around 73% of which are singletons, and approximately 5.4% rests with the top ten. It was healthy bone marrow donors who served as donors. The CDR3 runs to 17 residues. CDR1 and CDR2 (germline): MNHNS, SASEGT. V lost 2 bases and J lost 0, with 13 bases in between. A few counts support this clone. What it recognizes is unknown. The source material was PBMCs. This clonotype originated in a woman under 30 in good health and CMV-seropositive. V is TRBV6-1 and J is TRBJ1-4, with TRBD1 as a possible D gene (5 bases). The CDR3 DNA reads TGTGCCAGCAGTGAAAGAATGACAGCTGCAACTAATGAAAAACTGTTTTTT. It encodes CASSERMTAATNEKLFF.